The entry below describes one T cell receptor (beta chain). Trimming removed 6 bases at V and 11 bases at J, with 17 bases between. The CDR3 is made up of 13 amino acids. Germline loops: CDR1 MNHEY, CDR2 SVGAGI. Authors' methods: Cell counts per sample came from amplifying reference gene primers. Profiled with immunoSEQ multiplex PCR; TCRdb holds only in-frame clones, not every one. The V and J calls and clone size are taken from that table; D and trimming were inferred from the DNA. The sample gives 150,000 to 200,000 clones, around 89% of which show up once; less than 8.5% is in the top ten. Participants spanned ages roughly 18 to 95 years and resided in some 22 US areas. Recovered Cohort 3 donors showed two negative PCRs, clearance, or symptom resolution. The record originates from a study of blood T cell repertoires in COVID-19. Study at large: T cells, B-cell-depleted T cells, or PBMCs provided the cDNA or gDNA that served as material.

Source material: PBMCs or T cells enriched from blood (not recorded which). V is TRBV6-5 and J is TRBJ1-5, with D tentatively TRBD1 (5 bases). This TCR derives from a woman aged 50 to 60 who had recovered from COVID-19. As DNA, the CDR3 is TGTGCCAGCAGCGCCCGAGACAGTAAAGCCCAGCATTTT. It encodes CASSARDSKAQHF.